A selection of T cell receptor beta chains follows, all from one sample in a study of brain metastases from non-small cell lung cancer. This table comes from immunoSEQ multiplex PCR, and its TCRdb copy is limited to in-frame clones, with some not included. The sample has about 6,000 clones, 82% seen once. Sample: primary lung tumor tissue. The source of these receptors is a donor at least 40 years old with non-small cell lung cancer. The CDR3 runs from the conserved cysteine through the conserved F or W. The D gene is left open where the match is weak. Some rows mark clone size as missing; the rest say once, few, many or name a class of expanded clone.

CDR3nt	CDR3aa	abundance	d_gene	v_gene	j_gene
TGCGCCAGCAGCTTCAGGACAGGAGCGAACACTGAAGCTTTCTTT	CASSFRTGANTEAFF	.	TRBD1	TRBV5-1	TRBJ1-1
TGCAGCGTAAGGACGGGCACTGAAGCTTTCTTT	CSVRTGTEAFF	.	.	TRBV29-1	TRBJ1-1
TGTGCCAGCAGCGACAGGGTGAGATCACCCCTCCACTTT	CASSDRVRSPLHF	once	TRBD1	TRBV6-5	TRBJ1-6
TGCGCCAGCAGCTTGTTGACAGGGCAAAACACTGAAGCTTTCTTT	CASSLLTGQNTEAFF	.	TRBD1	TRBV5-1	TRBJ1-1
TGTGCCAGCAGTTTAGGGGCAGGGGTTATCTCTGGAAACACCATATATTTT	CASSLGAGVISGNTIYF	.	.	TRBV28	TRBJ1-3
TGTGCCACCAGCAGATCCCCGCCAAACTCGAACTATGGCTACACCTTC	CATSRSPPNSNYGYTF	few	.	TRBV15	TRBJ1-2
TGTGCCAGCAGCTCGGAGGGGCATGCTGGAAACACCATATATTTT	CASSSEGHAGNTIYF	.	.	TRBV5-8	TRBJ1-3
TGTGCCAGCAGCCGCAGGACAGCTTCGAGCTCCTACAATGAGCAGTTCTTC	CASSRRTASSSYNEQFF	.	.	TRBV14	TRBJ2-1
TGCAGCGTTGCCCTCGCCCCAACAAACACTGAAGCTTTCTTT	CSVALAPTNTEAFF	few	.	TRBV29-1	TRBJ1-1
TGTGCCACCAGTGATTTAAGGGGAGAAAGCACAGATACGCAGTATTTT	CATSDLRGESTDTQYF	.	.	TRBV24-1	TRBJ2-3
TGTGCCAGCAGTTTAGTTCTGAGGGGCAATCAGCCCCAGCATTTT	CASSLVLRGNQPQHF	.	.	TRBV28	TRBJ1-5
TGTGCCAGCAGTTTCCCCAGCTCGGGAACCGGGGAGCTGTTTTTT	CASSFPSSGTGELFF	.	.	TRBV28	TRBJ2-2
TGTGCCTGGAGTGAAGTTGGGGGGAGCAATCAGCCCCAGCATTTT	CAWSEVGGSNQPQHF	.	.	TRBV30	TRBJ1-5
TGTGCCAGCAGCTTAGCGGGGGGGCTATCAGATACGCAGTATTTT	CASSLAGGLSDTQYF	.	.	TRBV7-2	TRBJ2-3
TGTGCCAGCAGCCCGGGACAGCATAACAATGAGCAGTTCTTC	CASSPGQHNNEQFF	.	TRBD1	TRBV6-6	TRBJ2-1
TGTGCCTGGAGTAGGACAGCGACCCTTAGCTATGGCTACACCTTC	CAWSRTATLSYGYTF	.	.	TRBV30	TRBJ1-2
TGTGCCAGCAGTGAATGGGGGGCCCCCTACGAGCAGTACTTC	CASSEWGAPYEQYF	.	.	TRBV2	TRBJ2-7
TGTGCCAGCAGCCAGGATTTCAGCCCGGTCACAGATACGCAGTATTTT	CASSQDFSPVTDTQYF	few	.	TRBV3-1/TRBV3-2	TRBJ2-3
TGTGCCAGCAGCCCCCTGGTCACCGGGGAGCTGTTTTTT	CASSPLVTGELFF	.	.	TRBV7-9	TRBJ2-2
TGTGCCAGTAGTATTGACAGGGCTATCGGCTACACCTTC	CASSIDRAIGYTF	few	TRBD1	TRBV19	TRBJ1-2
TGCGCCAGCAGCTTGGACGGGGGCACTTACAATGAGCAGTTCTTC	CASSLDGGTYNEQFF	.	.	TRBV5-1	TRBJ2-1
TGTGCCAGCAGTGAATCCCTGGGCTACACCTTC	CASSESLGYTF	.	.	TRBV2	TRBJ1-2
TGTGCCATCAGTGACCTCAAGCGGGGGACGAGTGAGCAGTACTTC	CAISDLKRGTSEQYF	.	TRBD2	TRBV10-3	TRBJ2-7
TGTGCCAGCAGTTACGCTACGGTTGACACTGAAGCTTTCTTT	CASSYATVDTEAFF	.	.	TRBV6-5	TRBJ1-1
TGCGCCAGCAGTGAGGCTAACACTGAAGCTTTCTTT	CASSEANTEAFF	.	.	TRBV10-2	TRBJ1-1
TGCGCCAGCAGCTTTTCGCAACCCTACAATGAGCAGTTCTTC	CASSFSQPYNEQFF	.	.	TRBV5-1	TRBJ2-1
TGTGCCAGCAGTTACTTGGTAGCGGGGCCCCGTAATGAGCAGTTCTTC	CASSYLVAGPRNEQFF	once	TRBD2	TRBV6-5	TRBJ2-1
TGTGCCAGCAGCTTAGCGAGTGGACAGGGGGTCTCTGGAGGGGCCAACGTCCTGACTTTC	CASSLASGQGVSGGANVLTF	.	TRBD1	TRBV7-2	TRBJ2-6
TGCAGCGTTGCCTCCGACACTTACACTGAAGCTTTCTTT	CSVASDTYTEAFF	.	.	TRBV29-1	TRBJ1-1
TGTGCCAGCAATCCTCGGGGACAAGGGAACACTGAAGCTTTCTTT	CASNPRGQGNTEAFF	.	.	TRBV6-5	TRBJ1-1
TGTGCCAGCAGCATCCGGCCAGCCATGAACACTGAAGCTTTCTTT	CASSIRPAMNTEAFF	.	.	TRBV11-1	TRBJ1-1
TGTGCCAGCACCCTATACCAGGGTAGCAATCAGCCCCAGCATTTT	CASTLYQGSNQPQHF	.	.	TRBV6-5	TRBJ1-5
TGTGCCAGCAGTTCGGGGGGCAATCAGCCCCAGCATTTT	CASSSGGNQPQHF	.	.	TRBV6-5	TRBJ1-5
TGTGCCAGCAGCCCCCGAGGCGGGTCGGCTGAAGCTTTCTTT	CASSPRGGSAEAFF	.	.	TRBV9	TRBJ1-1
TGTGCCATCAGCCAAACCGGGACAGGGGTATACAATGAGCAGTTCTTC	CAISQTGTGVYNEQFF	.	TRBD1	TRBV10-3	TRBJ2-1
TGTGCCAGCAGCTTAGTACTGGACAGATACACAGATACGCAGTATTTT	CASSLVLDRYTDTQYF	.	.	TRBV7-9	TRBJ2-3
TGTGCCAGCACCAGGGGACCCGCGAACACTGAAGCTTTCTTT	CASTRGPANTEAFF	once	.	TRBV28	TRBJ1-1
TGTGCCAGTAGTGGACAAACCTACGAGCAGTACTTC	CASSGQTYEQYF	.	.	TRBV19	TRBJ2-7
TGTGCCACCAGCAGAGATAAGGGGGGGCGATTGAATGAGCAGTTCTTC	CATSRDKGGRLNEQFF	once	.	TRBV15	TRBJ2-1
TGTGCCAGCAGCAAATTGGGGACCACTGAAGCTTTCTTT	CASSKLGTTEAFF	.	.	TRBV21-1	TRBJ1-1
TGTGCCAGCAGCTTAAGCAGGGGCTCCTACTCTGGAAACACCATATATTTT	CASSLSRGSYSGNTIYF	.	.	TRBV7-2	TRBJ1-3
TGTGCCAGCAGCGTAGGACAGGGCTCCTACAATGAGCAGTTCTTC	CASSVGQGSYNEQFF	.	TRBD1	TRBV9	TRBJ2-1
TGTGCCTGGAGTGTATTGAGCTCTGGGGCCAACGTCCTGACTTTC	CAWSVLSSGANVLTF	.	.	TRBV30	TRBJ2-6
TGTGCCAGCAGCTTTGGAGGCGTCGGGAATCAGCCCCAGCATTTT	CASSFGGVGNQPQHF	.	.	TRBV7-9	TRBJ1-5
TGTGCCAGCAAGAACCCCGAGGTATATGGCTATGGCTACACCTTC	CASKNPEVYGYGYTF	.	.	TRBV6-8	TRBJ1-2